This passage covers 5 T cell receptor beta chains from one sample sequenced in a study of CXCR3-negative and CXCR3-positive naive CD8 T cells. Preparation of TRB cDNA libraries relied on 5' RACE carrying UMI labels. Each CDR3 protein gets one entry in TCRdb, which reprocessed the 5' RACE reads and gives no DNA. The sample includes approximately 47,000 distinct CDR3 sequences. The material sequenced was naive CXCR3- CD8+ T cells from blood. The subset is: CD45RO-CCR7+CD27+CD95- naive CD8+ T cells lacking CXCR3 (TNR3-). The receptors here all came from a human donor in good health. Some clones in this sample may be carry-over from other donors' samples.

The chain recombines TRBV20-1 with TRBJ2-3. Per the germline V gene, CDR1 is DFQATT and CDR2 is SNEGSKA (reference sequence). This CDR3 is built from 12 residues. This chain's CDR3 is CSARGVLDTQYF.

The CDR3 here is CSVVGKNYNEQFF. This rearrangement joins TRBV29-1 to TRBJ2-1. CDR3 length: 13 residues. Germline values: CDR1 SQVTM, CDR2 ANQGSEA.

The rearrangement joins TRBV25-1 to TRBJ1-6; TCRdb lists TRBD1, though no DNA is available to test this call. The length of the CDR3 is 16 residues. Germline V CDR1 and CDR2: MGHDK, SYGVNS. CDR3 loop: CASSEYPGRDNSPLHF.

The rearrangement links TRBV27 to TRBJ1-2; TCRdb names TRBD1, which stays unverified in the absence of DNA. The CDR3 covers 15 residues. The germline gives CDR1 MNHEY, CDR2 SMNVEV (reference sequence). CDR3 sequence reads: CASSFTGVANYGYTF.

V and J are TRBV7-2 and TRBJ2-5; the TRBD1 assignment by TCRdb is unverifiable without DNA. Germline-derived CDR1 and CDR2 are SGHTA and FQGNSA. CDR3 length: 16 amino acids. This chain's CDR3 is CASSLVYVRGKETQYF.